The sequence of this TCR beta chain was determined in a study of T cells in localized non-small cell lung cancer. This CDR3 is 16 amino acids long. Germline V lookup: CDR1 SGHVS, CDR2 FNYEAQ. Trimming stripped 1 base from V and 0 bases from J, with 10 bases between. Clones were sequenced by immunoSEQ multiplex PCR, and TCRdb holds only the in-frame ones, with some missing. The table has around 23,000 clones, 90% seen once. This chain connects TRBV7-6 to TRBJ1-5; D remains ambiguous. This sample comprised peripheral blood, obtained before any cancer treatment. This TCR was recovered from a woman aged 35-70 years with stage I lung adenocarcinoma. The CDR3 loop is CASSLESWNSNQPQHF. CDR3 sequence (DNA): TGTGCCAGCAGCTTAGAGAGTTGGAATAGCAATCAGCCCCAGCATTTT.